Listed below are T cell receptor beta chains from one sample, sequenced in a study of identifying expanded T cells in peripheral blood. Clones were read by immunoSEQ multiplex PCR, and TCRdb kept only the in-frame ones, dropping some. This sample has about 130,000 clones, with 65% to 90% found just once. What was sequenced was blood. The receptors derive from a person aged 18 to 75 in good health. Each CDR3 is given with its conserved first and last residue.

V gene	J gene	CDR3 protein
TRBV19	TRBJ2-1	CASSMYGGGGFGEQFF
TRBV18	TRBJ2-1	CASSTGGYVYEQFF
TRBV6-4	TRBJ1-5	CASSSGINQPQHF
TRBV7-9	TRBJ1-1	CASSFLIFDTEAFF
TRBV18	TRBJ1-1	CASSPGQAEAFF
TRBV18	TRBJ2-1	CASSLGLGHYNEQFF
TRBV11-2	-	CASSPEGQGAGEQYF
TRBV29-1	TRBJ2-3	CSVQTGSSTDTQYF
TRBV18	TRBJ1-2	CASSPLQGSDGYTF
TRBV29-1	TRBJ2-7	CSVVDGPTYEQYF